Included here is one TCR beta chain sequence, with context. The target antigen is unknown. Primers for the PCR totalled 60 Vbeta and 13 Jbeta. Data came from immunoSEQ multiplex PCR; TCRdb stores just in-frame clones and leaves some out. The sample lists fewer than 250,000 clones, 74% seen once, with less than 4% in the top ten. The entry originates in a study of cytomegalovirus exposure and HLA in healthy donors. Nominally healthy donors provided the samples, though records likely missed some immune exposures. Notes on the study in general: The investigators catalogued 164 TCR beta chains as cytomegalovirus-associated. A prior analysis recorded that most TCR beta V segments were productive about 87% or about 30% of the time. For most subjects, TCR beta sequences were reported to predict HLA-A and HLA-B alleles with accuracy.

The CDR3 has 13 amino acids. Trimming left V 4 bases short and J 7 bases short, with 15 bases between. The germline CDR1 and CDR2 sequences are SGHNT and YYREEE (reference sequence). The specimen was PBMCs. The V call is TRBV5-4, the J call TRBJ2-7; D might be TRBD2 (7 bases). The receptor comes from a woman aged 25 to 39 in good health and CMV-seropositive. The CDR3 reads CASSAVGGREQYF. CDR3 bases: TGTGCCAGCAGCGCGGTCGGGGGGCGTGAGCAGTACTTC.